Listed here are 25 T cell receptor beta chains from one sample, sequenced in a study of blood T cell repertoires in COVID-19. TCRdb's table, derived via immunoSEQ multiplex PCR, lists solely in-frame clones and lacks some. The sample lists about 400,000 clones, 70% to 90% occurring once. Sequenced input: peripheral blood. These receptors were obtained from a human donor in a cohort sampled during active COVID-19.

The CDR3: CATSGDSTDTQYF. The CDR3 nucleotides read TGTGCCACCAGTGGGGACTCCACAGATACGCAGTATTTT. V usage is TRBV24-1 and J usage is TRBJ2-3, with D maybe TRBD2 (6 bases). Germline V gene sequence: CDR1 KGHDR, CDR2 SFDVKD. The CDR3 loop spans 13 amino acids. V lost 5 bases and J lost 2, with 7 bases in between.

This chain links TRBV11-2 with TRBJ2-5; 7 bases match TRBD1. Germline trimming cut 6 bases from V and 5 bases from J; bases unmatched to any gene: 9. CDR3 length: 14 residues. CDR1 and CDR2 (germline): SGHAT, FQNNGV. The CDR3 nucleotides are TGTGCCAGCAGAGAATCAACAGGGGTCGAGACCCAGTACTTC. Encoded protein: CASRESTGVETQYF.

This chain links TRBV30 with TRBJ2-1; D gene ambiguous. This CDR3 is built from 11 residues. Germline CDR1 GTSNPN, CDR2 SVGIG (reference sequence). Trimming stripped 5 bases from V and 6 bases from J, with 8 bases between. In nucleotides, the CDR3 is TGTGCCTGGCAGGTACTCAATGAGCAGTTCTTC. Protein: CAWQVLNEQFF.

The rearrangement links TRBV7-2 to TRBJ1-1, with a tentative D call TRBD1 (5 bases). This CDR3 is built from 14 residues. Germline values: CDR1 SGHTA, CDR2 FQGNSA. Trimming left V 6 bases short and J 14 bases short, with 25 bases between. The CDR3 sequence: CASRRPGGDGHMFF. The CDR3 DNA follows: TGTGCCAGCAGGCGGCCCGGAGGGGACGGCCACATGTTCTTT.

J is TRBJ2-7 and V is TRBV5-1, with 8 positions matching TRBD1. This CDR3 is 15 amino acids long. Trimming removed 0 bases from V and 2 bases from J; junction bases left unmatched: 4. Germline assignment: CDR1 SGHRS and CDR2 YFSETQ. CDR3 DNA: TGCGCCAGCAGCTTGGGCCAGGGGGCGGCCTACGAGCAGTACTTC. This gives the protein CASSLGQGAAYEQYF.

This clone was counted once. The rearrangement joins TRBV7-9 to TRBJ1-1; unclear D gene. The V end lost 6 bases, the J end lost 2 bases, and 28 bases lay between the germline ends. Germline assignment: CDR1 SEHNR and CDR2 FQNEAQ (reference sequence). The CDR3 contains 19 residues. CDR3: CASRPSGYRSTEGNTEAFF. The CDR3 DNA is TGTGCCAGCAGACCTAGCGGGTATAGGTCTACCGAAGGAAACACTGAAGCTTTCTTT.

Here the CDR3 DNA reads TGTGCCACCATTAAGACTAGCGGGGCTTCAGGCAATGAGCAGTTCTTC. Translated: CATIKTSGASGNEQFF. This chain links TRBV19 with TRBJ2-1; 11 nucleotides agree with TRBD2. This CDR3 comprises 16 residues. Losses at the gene ends were 10 bases for V and 6 bases for J; bases not matched to a gene: 14. Germline V lookup: CDR1 LNHDA, CDR2 SQIVND (reference sequence).

The CDR3, as DNA: TGTGCCAGCAGTTATGGCGGGAGACAATCCTACGAGCAGTACTTC. This sequence encodes CASSYGGRQSYEQYF. This chain joins TRBV6-2 or TRBV6-3 and TRBJ2-7; 7 bases line up with TRBD2. This CDR3 contains 15 residues. V trimming: 3 bases; J trimming: 1 base; junction bases outside the gene matches: 6. CDR1 MNHEY and CDR2 SVGEGT come from the germline V gene.

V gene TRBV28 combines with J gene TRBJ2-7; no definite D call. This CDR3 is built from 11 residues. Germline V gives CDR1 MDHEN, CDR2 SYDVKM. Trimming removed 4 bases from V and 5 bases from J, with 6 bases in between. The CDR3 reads CASSYYDEQYF. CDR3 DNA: TGTGCCAGCAGTTACTATGACGAGCAGTACTTC.

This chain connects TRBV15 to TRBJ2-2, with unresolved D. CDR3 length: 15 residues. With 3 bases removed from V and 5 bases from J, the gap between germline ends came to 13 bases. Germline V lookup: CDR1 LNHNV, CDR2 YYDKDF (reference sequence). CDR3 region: CATSRGVPGTGELFF. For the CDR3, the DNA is TGTGCCACCAGCAGGGGTGTACCCGGGACCGGGGAGCTGTTTTTT.

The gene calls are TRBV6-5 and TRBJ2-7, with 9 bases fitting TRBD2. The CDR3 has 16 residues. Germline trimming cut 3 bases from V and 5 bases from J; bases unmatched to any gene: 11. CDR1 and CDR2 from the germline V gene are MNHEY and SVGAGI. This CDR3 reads CASSYRLAGGPNEQYF. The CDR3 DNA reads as TGTGCCAGCAGTTATCGTCTGGCGGGAGGGCCGAACGAGCAGTACTTC.

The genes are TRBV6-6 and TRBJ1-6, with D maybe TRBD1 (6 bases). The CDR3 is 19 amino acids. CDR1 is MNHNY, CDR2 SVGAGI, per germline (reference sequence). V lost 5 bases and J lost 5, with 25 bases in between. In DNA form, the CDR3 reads TGTGCCAGCAGTCTTCATACTCCAGGGGCCCCGCCTAATAATTCACCCCTCCACTTT. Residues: CASSLHTPGAPPNNSPLHF.

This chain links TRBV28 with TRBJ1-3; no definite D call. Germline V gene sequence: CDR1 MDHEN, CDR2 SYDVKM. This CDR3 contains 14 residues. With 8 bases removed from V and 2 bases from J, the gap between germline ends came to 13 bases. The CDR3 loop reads CASGLHGAGNTIYF. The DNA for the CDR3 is TGTGCCAGCGGACTCCACGGGGCTGGAAACACCATATATTTT.

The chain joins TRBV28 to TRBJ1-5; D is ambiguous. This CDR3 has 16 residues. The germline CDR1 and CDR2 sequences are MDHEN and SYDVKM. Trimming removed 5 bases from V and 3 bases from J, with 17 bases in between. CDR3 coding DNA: TGTGCCAGCAGTCTGCGCCTAGAGGCGTACAATCAGCCCCAGCATTTT. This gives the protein CASSLRLEAYNQPQHF.

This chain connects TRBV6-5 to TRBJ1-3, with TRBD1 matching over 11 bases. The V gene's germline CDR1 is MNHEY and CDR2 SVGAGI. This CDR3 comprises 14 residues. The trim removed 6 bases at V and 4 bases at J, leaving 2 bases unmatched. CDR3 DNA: TGTGCCAGCAGGGACAGGGGGCAGGGAAACACCATATATTTT. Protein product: CASRDRGQGNTIYF.

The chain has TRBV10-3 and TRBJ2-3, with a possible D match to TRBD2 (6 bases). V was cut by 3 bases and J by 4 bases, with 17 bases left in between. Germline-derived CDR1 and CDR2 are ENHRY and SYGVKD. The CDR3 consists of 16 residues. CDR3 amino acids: CAISDGRDHGADTQYF. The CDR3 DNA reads TGTGCCATCAGTGATGGGCGGGATCATGGGGCAGATACGCAGTATTTT.

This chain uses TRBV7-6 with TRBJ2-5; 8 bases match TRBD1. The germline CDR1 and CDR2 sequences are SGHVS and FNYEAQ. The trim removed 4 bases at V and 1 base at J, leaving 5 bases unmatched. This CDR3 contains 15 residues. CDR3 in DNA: TGTGCCAGCAGCTCCCCCGACAGGGGCCAAGAGACCCAGTACTTC. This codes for CASSSPDRGQETQYF.

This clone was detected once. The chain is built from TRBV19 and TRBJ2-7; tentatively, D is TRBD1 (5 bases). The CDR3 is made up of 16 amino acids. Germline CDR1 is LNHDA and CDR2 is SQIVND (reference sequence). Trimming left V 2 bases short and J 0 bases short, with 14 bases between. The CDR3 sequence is CASSITGRVNSYEQYF. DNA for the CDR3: TGTGCCAGTAGTATAACCGGCAGGGTAAACTCCTACGAGCAGTACTTC.

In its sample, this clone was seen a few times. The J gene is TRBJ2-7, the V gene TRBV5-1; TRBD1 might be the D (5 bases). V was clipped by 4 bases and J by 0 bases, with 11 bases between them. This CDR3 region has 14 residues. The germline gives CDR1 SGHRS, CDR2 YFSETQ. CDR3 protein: CASSAQTDSYEQYF. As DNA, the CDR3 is TGCGCCAGCAGCGCGCAGACAGACTCCTACGAGCAGTACTTC.

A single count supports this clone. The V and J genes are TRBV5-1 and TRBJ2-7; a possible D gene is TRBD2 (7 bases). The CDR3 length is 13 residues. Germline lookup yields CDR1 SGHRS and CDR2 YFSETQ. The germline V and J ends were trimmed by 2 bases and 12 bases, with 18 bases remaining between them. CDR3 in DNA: TGCGCCAGCAGCTTTGATGGGGGGGGCAGGCCGTACTTC. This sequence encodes CASSFDGGGRPYF. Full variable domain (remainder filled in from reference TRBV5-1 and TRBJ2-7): KAGVTQTPRYLIKTRGQQVTLSCSPISGHRSVSWYQQTPGQGLQFLFEYFSETQRNKGNFPGRFSGRQFSNSRSEMNVSTLELGDSALYLCASSFDGGGRPYFGPGTRLTVT.

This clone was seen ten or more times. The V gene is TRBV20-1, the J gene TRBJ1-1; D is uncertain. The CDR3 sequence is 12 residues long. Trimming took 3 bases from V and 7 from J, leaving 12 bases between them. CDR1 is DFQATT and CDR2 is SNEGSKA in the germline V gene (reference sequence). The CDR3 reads CSASFQEIEAFF. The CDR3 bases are TGCAGTGCTAGTTTCCAGGAAATTGAAGCTTTCTTT.

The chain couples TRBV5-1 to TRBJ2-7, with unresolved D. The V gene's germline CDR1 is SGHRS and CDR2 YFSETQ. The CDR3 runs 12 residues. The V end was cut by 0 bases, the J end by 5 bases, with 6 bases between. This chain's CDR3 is CASSLVAHEQYF. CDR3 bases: TGCGCCAGCAGCTTGGTAGCCCACGAGCAGTACTTC.

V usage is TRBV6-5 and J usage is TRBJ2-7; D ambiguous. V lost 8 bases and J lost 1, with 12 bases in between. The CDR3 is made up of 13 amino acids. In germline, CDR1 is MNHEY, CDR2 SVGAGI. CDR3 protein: CASYVDISYEQYF. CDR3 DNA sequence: TGTGCCAGCTATGTCGACATTTCCTACGAGCAGTACTTC.

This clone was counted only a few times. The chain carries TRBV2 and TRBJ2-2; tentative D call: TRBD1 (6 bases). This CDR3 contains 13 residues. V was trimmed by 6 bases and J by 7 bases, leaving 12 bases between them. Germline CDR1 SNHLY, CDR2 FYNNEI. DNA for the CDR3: TGTGCCAGCAGACAGGGTTGGGTCGGGGAGCTGTTTTTT. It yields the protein CASRQGWVGELFF. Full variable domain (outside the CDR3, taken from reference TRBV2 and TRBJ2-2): EPEVTQTPSHQVTQMGQEVILRCVPISNHLYFYWYRQILGQKVEFLVSFYNNEISEKSEIFDDQFSVERPDGSNFTLKIRSTKLEDSAMYFCASRQGWVGELFFGEGSRLTVL.

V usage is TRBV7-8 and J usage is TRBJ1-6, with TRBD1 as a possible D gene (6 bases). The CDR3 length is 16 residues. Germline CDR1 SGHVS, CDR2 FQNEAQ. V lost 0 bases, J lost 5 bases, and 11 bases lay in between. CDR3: CASSLAGTLNNSPLHF. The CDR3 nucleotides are TGTGCCAGCAGCTTAGCCGGGACACTTAATAATTCACCCCTCCACTTT.